Listed below are T cell receptor beta chains from one sample, sequenced in a study of shared clonotypes between healthy human individuals. The protocol was immunoSEQ multiplex PCR, while the TCRdb copy is restricted to in-frame clones and leaves out a portion. In the table there are around 1.9 million clones, about 93% of which are singletons. Sample: naive CD8+ T cells from PBMCs. These receptors originate from a man aged 18 to 35 in good health. Some clones in this sample may be carry-over from other donors' samples. CDR3s leave out the opening cysteine and the closing phenylalanine or tryptophan. Fields, in order: J gene, clone size, V gene, CDR3 protein. Some rows have no size entry. The others give once, few or many, or a class for an expanded clone.

j_gene: TRBJ2-5
abundance: .
v_gene: TRBV11-2
CDR3aa: ASSPTGETQY

j_gene: TRBJ1-2
abundance: .
v_gene: TRBV10-2
CDR3aa: ASSESAVLDYGYT

j_gene: TRBJ2-1
abundance: .
v_gene: TRBV6-5
CDR3aa: ASRPGVGNEQF

j_gene: TRBJ2-7
abundance: .
v_gene: TRBV13
CDR3aa: ASSTRLAGLYEQY

j_gene: TRBJ2-1
abundance: .
v_gene: TRBV28
CDR3aa: ASSSWGTSNEQF

j_gene: TRBJ2-3
abundance: .
v_gene: TRBV11-2
CDR3aa: ASSFTSGRAGTDTQY

j_gene: TRBJ1-1
abundance: .
v_gene: TRBV25-1
CDR3aa: ASSEGMNTEAF

j_gene: TRBJ2-7
abundance: .
v_gene: TRBV7-9
CDR3aa: ASSWTSYEQY

j_gene: TRBJ1-4
abundance: .
v_gene: TRBV6-4
CDR3aa: ASSDPDRDDEKLF

j_gene: TRBJ2-1
abundance: once
v_gene: TRBV10-3
CDR3aa: AIRDVIAGGPVSEQF

j_gene: TRBJ2-7
abundance: .
v_gene: TRBV2
CDR3aa: ASSATGSPYEQY

j_gene: TRBJ2-3
abundance: few
v_gene: TRBV5-1
CDR3aa: ASSLGQGSTDTQY

j_gene: TRBJ2-7
abundance: .
v_gene: TRBV4-3
CDR3aa: ASSLGLAGGYEQY

j_gene: TRBJ1-5
abundance: .
v_gene: TRBV28
CDR3aa: ASSLWPGVGNQPQH

j_gene: TRBJ2-7
abundance: .
v_gene: TRBV9
CDR3aa: ASSVGGKSYEQY

j_gene: TRBJ2-1
abundance: .
v_gene: TRBV19
CDR3aa: ASSSGNPLNEQF

j_gene: TRBJ2-2
abundance: .
v_gene: TRBV5-1
CDR3aa: ASSITGELF

j_gene: TRBJ2-7
abundance: .
v_gene: TRBV19
CDR3aa: ASSMGAGRLYEQY

j_gene: TRBJ1-2
abundance: .
v_gene: TRBV5-6
CDR3aa: ASSLGSTFYGYT

j_gene: TRBJ1-1
abundance: .
v_gene: TRBV5-5
CDR3aa: ASSLGFSARGNTEAF

j_gene: TRBJ2-2
abundance: once
v_gene: TRBV4-1
CDR3aa: ASSHGGTSGNTGELF

j_gene: TRBJ2-1
abundance: .
v_gene: TRBV25-1
CDR3aa: ASSGGLPGNEQF

j_gene: TRBJ2-1
abundance: .
v_gene: TRBV4-3
CDR3aa: ASSQEGERESNEQF

j_gene: TRBJ1-1
abundance: .
v_gene: TRBV13
CDR3aa: ASSSRGRGTEAF

j_gene: TRBJ2-5
abundance: once
v_gene: TRBV29-1
CDR3aa: SVPRRDRAAGETQY

j_gene: TRBJ2-1
abundance: .
v_gene: TRBV10-3
CDR3aa: AISWGGTPGNEQF

j_gene: TRBJ2-2
abundance: .
v_gene: TRBV11-3
CDR3aa: ASSSLAGGDTGELF

j_gene: TRBJ1-2
abundance: once
v_gene: TRBV19
CDR3aa: ASSKDRLGGYT

j_gene: TRBJ2-7
abundance: .
v_gene: TRBV9
CDR3aa: ASSAGTVSYEQY

j_gene: TRBJ2-1
abundance: once
v_gene: TRBV7-3
CDR3aa: ASSSLSGSSYNEQF

j_gene: TRBJ2-1
abundance: .
v_gene: TRBV28
CDR3aa: ASSPQGYYNEQF

j_gene: TRBJ2-2
abundance: .
v_gene: TRBV15
CDR3aa: ATSRVVKVSGELF

j_gene: TRBJ2-3
abundance: once
v_gene: TRBV25-1
CDR3aa: ASSFGRATDTQY

j_gene: TRBJ2-3
abundance: .
v_gene: TRBV5-6
CDR3aa: ASSLYLAGTDTQY

j_gene: TRBJ1-2
abundance: .
v_gene: TRBV7-2
CDR3aa: ASSLRGQRIYGYT

j_gene: TRBJ2-3
abundance: .
v_gene: TRBV27
CDR3aa: ASSTRGDRATDTQY

j_gene: TRBJ1-1
abundance: once
v_gene: TRBV7-2
CDR3aa: ASSDRTAEAF

j_gene: TRBJ2-4
abundance: .
v_gene: TRBV30
CDR3aa: AWSPLAGALAKNIQY

j_gene: TRBJ2-7
abundance: .
v_gene: TRBV19
CDR3aa: ASSHRDRGPEQY

j_gene: TRBJ2-1
abundance: once
v_gene: TRBV27
CDR3aa: ASSLRGNEQF

j_gene: TRBJ1-5
abundance: .
v_gene: TRBV2
CDR3aa: ASSEAQVRAFRPQH

j_gene: TRBJ2-7
abundance: .
v_gene: TRBV5-1
CDR3aa: ASSLTGTYEQY

j_gene: TRBJ1-5
abundance: .
v_gene: TRBV5-6
CDR3aa: ASSARQGPNQPQH

j_gene: TRBJ2-2
abundance: once
v_gene: TRBV9
CDR3aa: ASSPDHTSGSTGGELF

j_gene: TRBJ2-1
abundance: .
v_gene: TRBV11-2
CDR3aa: ASSLVSGPYNEQF

j_gene: TRBJ1-1
abundance: .
v_gene: TRBV6-5
CDR3aa: ASSYLGSSSSEAF

j_gene: TRBJ2-1
abundance: .
v_gene: TRBV15
CDR3aa: ATSGRGLPVDEQF

j_gene: TRBJ2-7
abundance: .
v_gene: TRBV9
CDR3aa: ASSVASSFLEQY

j_gene: TRBJ1-1
abundance: .
v_gene: TRBV6-1
CDR3aa: ASSEARWAF

j_gene: TRBJ1-1
abundance: .
v_gene: TRBV29-1
CDR3aa: SVVGVNTEAF

j_gene: TRBJ2-3
abundance: .
v_gene: TRBV19
CDR3aa: ASSVELAIRADTRY

j_gene: TRBJ2-1
abundance: .
v_gene: TRBV6-6
CDR3aa: ASSYSILEGYNEQF